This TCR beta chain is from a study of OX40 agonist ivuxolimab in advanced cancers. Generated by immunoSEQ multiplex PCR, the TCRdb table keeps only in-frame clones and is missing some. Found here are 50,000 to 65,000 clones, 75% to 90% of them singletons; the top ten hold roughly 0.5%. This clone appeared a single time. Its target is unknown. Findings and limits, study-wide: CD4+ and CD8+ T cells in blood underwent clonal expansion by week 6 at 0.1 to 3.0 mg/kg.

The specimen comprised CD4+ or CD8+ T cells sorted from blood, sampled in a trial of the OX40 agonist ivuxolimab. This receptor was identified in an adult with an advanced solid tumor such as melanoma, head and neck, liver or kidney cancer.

The CDR3 sequence is CASSLEGTPRAIEQYF. CDR3 nucleotide sequence: TGTGCCAGCAGCTTGGAAGGCACCCCCAGGGCCATCGAGCAGTACTTC. The rearrangement joins TRBV5-6 to TRBJ2-7; D may be TRBD1 (5 bases). Germline CDR1 is SGHDT and CDR2 is YYEEEE. V shed 0 bases and J shed 6 bases, with 19 bases lying between them. The CDR3 spans 16 residues.